Below, 4 T cell receptor beta chains from the same sample are listed, as sequenced in a study of shared clonotypes between healthy human individuals. TCRdb's copy holds only in-frame clones and misses some; the assay was immunoSEQ multiplex PCR. The profile shows about 690,000 clones, roughly 88% of them singletons. Sequenced: memory CD8+ T cells from PBMCs. Subset in this sample: CD45RO+ cells pooled with CCR7-negative TemRA cells. The receptors come from a young man in good health. Some clones in this sample may be carry-over from other donors' samples.

The rearrangement uses TRBV5-1 and TRBJ2-1; 9 positions match TRBD2. The CDR3 is 19 residues long. The V gene's germline CDR1 is SGHRS and CDR2 YFSETQ. The trim removed 8 bases at V and 0 bases at J, leaving 18 bases unmatched. The CDR3 sequence is CASTDLAGDPRSSYNEQFF. Here the CDR3 DNA reads TGCGCCAGTACAGATTTAGCGGGAGATCCCAGGAGCTCCTACAATGAGCAGTTCTTC.

V gene TRBV7-9 combines with J gene TRBJ2-7; D not certain. V was cut by 2 bases and J by 0 bases, with 11 bases left in between. CDR1 and CDR2 from the germline V gene are SEHNR and FQNEAQ (reference sequence). The CDR3 is 15 residues long. The CDR3, as DNA: TGTGCCAGCAGCTTACCGGGCAGGCCCTCCTACGAGCAGTACTTC. Its translation is CASSLPGRPSYEQYF.

This rearrangement joins TRBV7-9 to TRBJ2-2; D is unclear. V lost 4 bases, J lost 3 bases, and 3 bases lay in between. Per germline, CDR1 SEHNR and CDR2 FQNEAQ (reference sequence). This CDR3 is built from 12 residues. CDR3 in amino acids: CASSSDTGELFF. CDR3 bases: TGTGCCAGCAGCTCAGACACCGGGGAGCTGTTTTTT.

This chain joins TRBV28 and TRBJ2-2; 10 bases map to TRBD1. V lost 4 bases, J lost 6 bases, and 2 bases stayed unmatched. Germline V gene data show CDR1 as MDHEN and CDR2 as SYDVKM. The CDR3 runs to 14 residues. As DNA, the CDR3 is TGTGCCAGCAGTTCCGGACAGGGGGCCGGGGAGCTGTTTTTT. The encoded protein is CASSSGQGAGELFF.